These 29 T cell receptor beta chains came from one sample sequenced in a study of T cell changes during pregnancy in multiple sclerosis (dated by TCRdb to about 2019). The method behind the library was the immunoSEQ multiplex PCR assay. TCRdb holds this immuneACCESS table with in-frame rearrangements only. Some clones are missing; in checked studies, unresolved V genes explain under half, and the rest has no known cause. This sample is represented by some 87,000 clones; nearly 95% of them were singletons. Around 1.1% of the sample comes from the top ten. The sequencing here drew on peripheral blood, taken in the second trimester of pregnancy. The source of these receptors is a female donor with multiple sclerosis, enrolled in a pregnancy study.

The chain links TRBV19 to TRBJ1-2, with a tentative D call TRBD1 (5 bases). Trimming removed 2 bases from V and 3 bases from J, with 10 bases in between. Germline CDR1 reads LNHDA; CDR2 reads SQIVND (reference sequence). The CDR3 totals 14 residues. Written as DNA, the CDR3 is TGTGCCAGTAGTATAAAGACAGAATACTATGGCTACACCTTC. As protein: CASSIKTEYYGYTF.

The V and J genes are TRBV6-6 and TRBJ2-7, with 8 bases lining up with TRBD1. Per the germline V gene, CDR1 is MNHNY and CDR2 is SVGAGI (reference sequence). Trimming took 2 bases from V and 2 from J; bases not matched to a gene: 2. The CDR3 extends over 14 amino acids. Here the CDR3 DNA reads TGTGCCAGCAGTTACGACAGGGGACCCTACGAGCAGTACTTC. This gives the protein CASSYDRGPYEQYF.

The chain links TRBV5-1 to TRBJ1-4, with 7 bases aligning to TRBD1. V lost 5 bases to trimming and J lost 8 bases; unmatched junction nucleotides: 12. The CDR3 is 15 amino acids. Germline V gene lookup returns CDR1 SGHRS and CDR2 YFSETQ. The CDR3 DNA reads as TGCGCCAGCAGGCGACTTGACAGGGAATTAGAAAAACTGTTTTTT. Its translation: CASRRLDRELEKLFF. Full variable domain (rest looked up from reference TRBV5-1 and TRBJ1-4): KAGVTQTPRYLIKTRGQQVTLSCSPISGHRSVSWYQQTPGQGLQFLFEYFSETQRNKGNFPGRFSGRQFSNSRSEMNVSTLELGDSALYLCASRRLDRELEKLFFGSGTQLSVL.

This clone was detected only once. The chain carries TRBV30 and TRBJ1-2, with unresolved D. Germline CDR1 GTSNPN, CDR2 SVGIG (reference sequence). The V end was cut by 0 bases, the J end by 0 bases, with 11 bases between. CDR3 size: 15 residues. CDR3 in amino acids: CAWSVRGPPNYGYTF. The CDR3 DNA reads TGTGCCTGGAGTGTTAGAGGGCCGCCTAACTATGGCTACACCTTC.

The rearrangement uses TRBV28 and TRBJ2-1; 12 bases line up with TRBD2. Germline CDR1 and CDR2: MDHEN and SYDVKM. Trimming cost V 6 bases and J 6 bases; bases outside gene matches: 3. The CDR3 spans 14 residues. In DNA, the CDR3 is TGTGCCAGCAGGACTAGCGGGAGAGGCAATGAGCAGTTCTTC. Amino acids: CASRTSGRGNEQFF. The full variable domain, with the rest looked up from reference TRBV28 and TRBJ2-1, is DVKVTQSSRYLVKRTGEKVFLECVQDMDHENMFWYRQDPGLGLRLIYFSYDVKMKEKGDIPEGYSVSREKKERFSLILESASTNQTSMYLCASRTSGRGNEQFFGPGTRLTVL.

The chain carries TRBV9 and TRBJ2-7; 10 bases map to TRBD1. V gave up 4 bases and J gave up 5 bases; unmatched junction bases: 9. Germline values: CDR1 SGDLS, CDR2 YYNGEE. This CDR3 region has 15 residues. CDR3 nucleotides: TGTGCCAGCAGCCCCAGGACAGGGGGGATCCACGAGCAGTACTTC. It is translated as CASSPRTGGIHEQYF.

The chain has TRBV5-1 and TRBJ1-3, with D perhaps TRBD1 (6 bases). The CDR3 runs 13 residues. The ends were cut back, 6 bases at V and 4 bases at J, with 11 bases in the middle. Germline V lookup: CDR1 SGHRS, CDR2 YFSETQ. The CDR3 protein is CASTGDVGNTIYF. CDR3 bases: TGCGCCAGCACAGGGGATGTCGGAAACACCATATATTTT.

This chain connects TRBV6-1 to TRBJ2-7, with 11 bases lining up with TRBD2. This CDR3 has 15 residues. V shed 2 bases and J 4 bases; nucleotides not matched to a gene: 4. Germline V gene lookup returns CDR1 MNHNS and CDR2 SASEGT. CDR3 sequence: CASSETASGRYEQYF. Written as DNA, the CDR3 is TGTGCCAGCAGTGAAACGGCTAGCGGGAGGTACGAGCAGTACTTC.

This chain links TRBV28 with TRBJ1-1; the D gene is possibly TRBD1 (5 bases). This CDR3 contains 15 residues. CDR1 and CDR2 from the germline V gene are MDHEN and SYDVKM. Trimming left V 4 bases short and J 5 bases short, with 17 bases between. CDR3: CASSSGGVRNTEAFF. The DNA of the CDR3 is TGTGCCAGCAGTTCGGGGGGGGTTCGGAATACTGAAGCTTTCTTT.

V is TRBV7-7 and J is TRBJ2-5; 9 bases are a match to TRBD2. CDR3 length: 14 residues. After removal of 2 bases from V and 5 bases from J, the junction contained 3 bases not matched to a gene. Germline CDR1 and CDR2: SSHAT and FNYEAQ (reference sequence). CDR3 in amino acids: CASSLRREGETQYF. For the CDR3, the DNA is TGTGCCAGCAGCTTAAGGCGGGAGGGCGAGACCCAGTACTTC.

Only one count was recorded for this clone. This rearrangement joins TRBV5-1 to TRBJ2-1; the match to TRBD2 covers 10 bases. This CDR3 is built from 17 residues. J gave up 0 bases and V 3 bases, and 6 bases lay outside the gene matches. The V gene's germline CDR1 is SGHRS and CDR2 YFSETQ. Here the CDR3 reads CASSYPTSGSSYNEQFF. The CDR3 DNA reads TGCGCCAGCAGCTACCCGACTAGCGGGTCCTCCTACAATGAGCAGTTCTTC.

Only a few counts were recorded for this clone. This CDR3 is CASSLAGSNGYTF. For the CDR3, the DNA is TGTGCCAGCAGCTTAGCAGGGTCGAATGGCTACACCTTC. The chain links TRBV5-4 to TRBJ1-2, with a tentative D call TRBD1 (5 bases). This CDR3 is 13 amino acids long. The germline V gene has CDR1 SGHNT and CDR2 YYREEE (reference sequence). Between the trimmed V and J ends, which lost 2 bases and 6 bases, there was a span of 11 bases.

V and J are TRBV7-2 and TRBJ2-2; D gene ambiguous. Germline V gives CDR1 SGHTA, CDR2 FQGNSA. The CDR3 loop spans 12 amino acids. The V end was cut by 0 bases, the J end by 8 bases, with 4 bases between. CDR3 DNA: TGTGCCAGCAGCTTAGCCCCGGGGGAGCTGTTTTTT. Encoded protein: CASSLAPGELFF.

The genes are TRBV5-1 and TRBJ2-5, with a possible D match to TRBD1 (6 bases). CDR1 SGHRS and CDR2 YFSETQ come from the germline V gene. This CDR3 is built from 15 residues. Trimming stripped 4 bases from V and 1 base from J, with 14 bases between. Here the CDR3 DNA reads TGCGCCAGCAGCCCCGACAGGCGCCTCCAAGAGACCCAGTACTTC. It is translated as CASSPDRRLQETQYF.

V usage is TRBV6-6 and J usage is TRBJ1-1, with TRBD1 matching over 9 bases. From germline, CDR1 is MNHNY and CDR2 SVGAGI (reference sequence). V dropped 4 bases and J dropped 5; count of bases not matched to a gene: 8. The CDR3 has 15 residues. In nucleotides, the CDR3 is TGTGCCAGCAGTTTTCCGGGACAGGGTGATACTGAAGCTTTCTTT. Protein: CASSFPGQGDTEAFF.

The chain employs TRBV5-6 and TRBJ2-5; maybe TRBD2 (5 bases). Germline V lookup: CDR1 SGHDT, CDR2 YYEEEE. This CDR3 has 14 residues. The V end was cut by 0 bases, the J end by 3 bases, with 9 bases between. The CDR3 DNA sequence: TGTGCCAGCAGCTTGGTCGGAGGAGAAGAGACCCAGTACTTC. Protein sequence: CASSLVGGEETQYF.

J is TRBJ2-3 and V is TRBV10-2, with TRBD2 as a possible D gene (6 bases). The V gene lost 11 bases and the J gene lost 1 base, with 10 bases spanning the gap. In germline, CDR1 is WSHSY, CDR2 SAAADI. The length of the CDR3 is 12 residues. The chain's CDR3 is CASAGRTDTQYF. The CDR3 bases are TGCGCCTCGGCGGGGCGCACAGATACGCAGTATTTT.

V gene TRBV6-5 combines with J gene TRBJ2-5, with D possibly TRBD2 on 5 matching bases. Trimming took off 8 bases at V and 1 base at J, with 17 bases between the two ends. Germline CDR1 MNHEY, CDR2 SVGAGI. The length of the CDR3 is 15 residues. This chain's CDR3 is CASGPLQRFQETQYF. The CDR3 DNA reads TGTGCCAGCGGCCCTCTTCAGCGGTTCCAAGAGACCCAGTACTTC.

This sequence joins TRBV10-1 and TRBJ1-5; D remains unclear. Per germline, CDR1 WNHNN and CDR2 SYGVQD (reference sequence). V lost 4 bases and J lost 0, with 7 bases in between. The CDR3 has 14 residues. The CDR3: CASSVIYSNQPQHF. DNA for the CDR3: TGCGCCAGCAGTGTCATCTATAGCAATCAGCCCCAGCATTTT.

This chain uses TRBV30 with TRBJ2-1, with TRBD2 matching over 9 bases. CDR3 length: 14 residues. The germline CDR1 and CDR2 sequences are GTSNPN and SVGIG (reference sequence). The junction had 3 bases not matched to a gene; V was cut back by 2 bases and J by 4 bases. CDR3 loop: CAWSPAGGYNEQFF. In DNA, the CDR3 is TGTGCCTGGAGTCCGGCGGGAGGGTACAATGAGCAGTTCTTC. The full variable domain, with the rest looked up from reference TRBV30 and TRBJ2-1, is SQTIHQWPATLVQPVGSPLSLECTVEGTSNPNLYWYRQAAGRGLQLLFYSVGIGQISSEVPQNLSASRPQDRQFILSSKKLLLSDSGFYLCAWSPAGGYNEQFFGPGTRLTVL.

The J gene is TRBJ2-7, the V gene TRBV10-2, with TRBD2 identical over 11 bases. Germline CDR1 is WSHSY and CDR2 is SAAADI. This CDR3 contains 14 residues. V lost 6 bases, J lost 4 bases, and 5 bases stayed unmatched. The CDR3 DNA follows: TGCGCCAGCAGGGGGGCTAGCGGGGGGTACGAGCAGTACTTC. This codes for CASRGASGGYEQYF.

The V call is TRBV29-1, the J call TRBJ2-1; TRBD1 agrees at 10 bases. Germline V gene lookup returns CDR1 SQVTM and CDR2 ANQGSEA. V was clipped by 8 bases and J by 7 bases; unmatched bases: 8. This CDR3 has 13 amino acids. For the CDR3, the DNA is TGCAGCATGGACAGGGGGGGGCGGAATGAGCAGTTCTTC. Translating it yields CSMDRGGRNEQFF.

The gene calls are TRBV5-1 and TRBJ2-7, with TRBD2 matching over 7 bases. V dropped 2 bases and J dropped 4; count of bases not matched to a gene: 9. The CDR3 has 15 amino acids. Germline-derived CDR1 and CDR2 are SGHRS and YFSETQ. The CDR3 DNA reads as TGCGCCAGCAGCTTCGGGGGGACTCGCTCATACGAGCAGTACTTC. It is translated as CASSFGGTRSYEQYF.

The chain joins TRBV6-1 to TRBJ2-1, with D maybe TRBD2 (6 bases). This CDR3 is built from 14 residues. Between the trimmed V and J ends, which lost 5 bases and 4 bases, there was a span of 12 bases. From germline, CDR1 is MNHNS and CDR2 SASEGT. The chain's CDR3 is CASSFTGGYNEQFF. For the CDR3, the DNA is TGTGCCAGCAGTTTTACAGGAGGGTACAATGAGCAGTTCTTC.

The chain links TRBV5-1 to TRBJ1-1; a weak D match, TRBD1 (5 bases). V lost 1 base to trimming and J lost 1 base, with 8 bases between them. The germline gives CDR1 SGHRS, CDR2 YFSETQ. The CDR3 runs to 14 residues. The CDR3 DNA reads TGCGCCAGCAGCTTGCCTGGACAGAACACTGAAGCTTTCTTT. Amino acid sequence: CASSLPGQNTEAFF.

The genes are TRBV6-4 and TRBJ2-3, with TRBD2 identical over 11 bases. CDR1 and CDR2 from the germline V gene are MRHNA and SNTAGT. CDR3 length: 14 residues. V shed 3 bases, J shed 4 bases, and the junction held 0 bases outside the gene matches. CDR3 loop: CASSELAGADTQYF. CDR3 DNA sequence: TGTGCCAGCAGTGAACTAGCGGGAGCAGATACGCAGTATTTT.

Only one count was recorded for this clone. This chain links TRBV6-1 with TRBJ1-5; a weak D match, TRBD1 (5 bases). This CDR3 is built from 16 residues. The germline V gene has CDR1 MNHNS and CDR2 SASEGT. Trimming removed 2 bases from V and 7 bases from J, with 18 bases in between. CDR3 in DNA: TGTGCCAGCAGTGAATCCGCCAGGGTAGATCAGCAGCCCCAGCATTTT. Protein: CASSESARVDQQPQHF.

This chain connects TRBV5-1 to TRBJ1-4, with D tentatively TRBD1 (6 bases). Germline V gene data show CDR1 as SGHRS and CDR2 as YFSETQ. V was clipped by 1 base and J by 5 bases, with 12 bases between them. The CDR3 contains 15 residues. The CDR3 DNA reads TGCGCCAGCAGCTTGACAGGGAGCCAAAATGAAAAACTGTTTTTT. As protein: CASSLTGSQNEKLFF.

This clone appeared a single time. The genes are TRBV6-6 and TRBJ2-1; TRBD2 matches 12 bases. The CDR3 consists of 14 residues. The germline CDR1 and CDR2 sequences are MNHNY and SVGAGI (reference sequence). Unmatched junction bases numbered 4, after V lost 7 bases and J lost 6 bases. The CDR3 sequence: CASTGTSGRNEQFF. The CDR3 DNA reads TGTGCCAGCACCGGGACTAGCGGGCGCAATGAGCAGTTCTTC.